Following are 29 T cell receptor beta chains from one sample sequenced in a study of post-analysis software for immune sequencing data. Included in the TCR beta cDNA libraries were unique molecular identifiers. One entry per CDR3 protein results from TCRdb running MiXCR on the PCR reads. This repertoire shows approximately 400,000 distinct CDR3 sequences, 30% to 45% found once; its top ten account for 10% to 15%. Study-level points and caveats: With TRBV5-6, TRBV5-1 and TRBV20-1 included, a handful of TRBV segments were more frequent in patients than in controls.

These receptors' targets are unknown. The source material was blood. The receptors originated from a girl between 10 and 17 years old with multiple sclerosis.

This clonotype showed up just once. The chain uses TRBV6-1 and TRBJ1-2; D might be TRBD1 (5 bases). Germline-derived CDR1 and CDR2 are MNHNS and SASEGT. The V end lost 10 bases, the J end lost 7 bases, and 13 bases lay between the germline ends. CDR3 length: 11 residues. The DNA for the CDR3 is TGTGCCACCCGACGGGGACTTGGCTACACCTTC. It codes for CATRRGLGYTF.

This sequence joins TRBV20-1 and TRBJ2-7, with D possibly matching TRBD2 (6 bases). CDR3 length: 13 residues. Germline V lookup: CDR1 DFQATT, CDR2 SNEGSKA (reference sequence). Trimming took off 5 bases at V and 3 bases at J, with 14 bases between the two ends. The CDR3, as DNA: TGCAGTGCTTTCTTTTCCGGGGGCTACGAGCAGTACTTC. This encodes CSAFFSGGYEQYF.

Of note for this clonotype: Its ends do not fully match the called genes, so a read error is possible. The chain uses TRBV24-1 and TRBJ2-1; D unclear. Per germline, CDR1 KGHDR and CDR2 SFDVKD. This CDR3 has 15 amino acids. CDR3 DNA sequence: TGTGCCGCCAGTGAAAGGTCTACAGATTACAATGAGCAGTTCTTC. Protein sequence: CAASERSTDYNEQFF.

CDR3 in amino acids: CASSFGRKSYNEQFF. In DNA form, the CDR3 reads TGTGCCAGCAGCTTTGGACGGAAGAGTTACAATGAGCAGTTCTTC. This sequence joins TRBV11-3 and TRBJ2-1; no reliable D call. The V end was cut by 3 bases, the J end by 4 bases, with 13 bases between. Germline assignment: CDR1 SGHNT and CDR2 YENEEA. This CDR3 comprises 15 residues.

This clonotype appeared a few times. The J gene is TRBJ1-2, the V gene TRBV6-5; tentatively, D is TRBD1 (6 bases). V lost 0 bases and J lost 0, with 14 bases in between. The CDR3 runs 17 residues. CDR1 and CDR2 from the germline V gene are MNHEY and SVGAGI. Here the CDR3 reads CASSYSRRTAANYGYTF. The DNA for the CDR3 is TGTGCCAGCAGTTACTCCAGGCGGACAGCAGCTAACTATGGCTACACCTTC.

V usage is TRBV6-5 and J usage is TRBJ2-7, with D possibly matching TRBD1 (6 bases). V was cut by 4 bases and J by 2 bases, with 15 bases left in between. Germline V CDR1 and CDR2: MNHEY, SVGAGI. The CDR3 has 15 amino acids. The CDR3 loop reads CASSLLAGEPYEQYF. The CDR3 DNA follows: TGTGCCAGCAGTTTACTCGCAGGGGAACCCTACGAGCAGTACTTC.

The genes are TRBV27 and TRBJ1-1; D call uncertain. Germline lookup yields CDR1 MNHEY and CDR2 SMNVEV (reference sequence). CDR3 length equals 15 residues. Deletions cut 6 bases from V and 4 bases from J, with 18 bases between. For the CDR3, the DNA is TGTGCCAGCAGATACAACACCGGGGATTTCACTGAAGCTTTCTTT. Translated: CASRYNTGDFTEAFF.

The rearrangement uses TRBV28 and TRBJ2-7; D gene unclear. The closer fit of TRBJ2-5 to the DNA end suggests the J call may be wrong. CDR3 length: 14 amino acids. In germline, CDR1 is MDHEN, CDR2 SYDVKM. CDR3 in amino acids: CASSFPTWQETQYF. In nucleotides, the CDR3 is TGTGCCAGCAGTTTCCCCACTTGGCAAGAGACCCAGTACTTC.

The chain carries TRBV29-1 and TRBJ2-7; 7 nucleotides align to TRBD1. Germline CDR1 is SQVTM and CDR2 is ANQGSEA. Trimming removed 6 bases from V and 0 bases from J; junction bases left unmatched: 5. This CDR3 has 13 amino acids. The CDR3, as DNA: TGCAGCGTCCCGGGACAGAACTCCTACGAGCAGTACTTC. Protein sequence: CSVPGQNSYEQYF.

This clonotype was counted only a few times. Compared with germline, one end of the junction differs, possibly owing to a read error. The chain has TRBV12-3 or TRBV12-4 and TRBJ2-3; D is unresolved. The CDR3 runs to 13 residues. CDR3 loop: CASSRLAPDTQYF. The CDR3 region has the DNA TGTGCCAGCAGTAGACTGGCGCCAGATACGCAATATTTT.

This clonotype showed up just a few times. This rearrangement joins TRBV29-1 to TRBJ2-5; 7 bases are a match to TRBD1. V lost 3 bases and J lost 5; bases outside the gene matches: 6. The CDR3 is made up of 13 amino acids. Germline-derived CDR1 and CDR2 are SQVTM and ANQGSEA. CDR3 coding DNA: TGCAGCGTTGAGAAAGGGGGCGTGGAGACCCAGTACTTC. Translation: CSVEKGGVETQYF.

The V and J genes are TRBV4-1 and TRBJ2-1, with a possible D match to TRBD2 (5 bases). The germline V and J ends were trimmed by 0 bases and 4 bases, with 16 bases remaining between them. The length of the CDR3 is 17 residues. Germline assignment: CDR1 MGHRA and CDR2 YSYEKL. CDR3 in DNA: TGCGCCAGCAGCCAAGATCGACACGGGGATCTATACAATGAGCAGTTCTTC. It codes for CASSQDRHGDLYNEQFF.

The J gene is TRBJ1-2, the V gene TRBV5-1; D uncertain. CDR1 is SGHRS, CDR2 YFSETQ, per germline. The V gene lost 0 bases and the J gene lost 6 bases, with 12 bases spanning the gap. This CDR3 is 14 amino acids long. The CDR3: CASSLVEGNHGYTF. Written as DNA, the CDR3 is TGCGCCAGCAGCTTGGTTGAAGGGAATCATGGCTACACCTTC.

There are a few counts of this clonotype. This chain uses TRBV7-9 with TRBJ1-6; D is unresolved. Trimming removed 1 base at V and 7 bases at J, with 5 bases between. Germline loops: CDR1 SEHNR, CDR2 FQNEAQ (reference sequence). The CDR3 has 13 amino acids. The CDR3 DNA is TGTGCCAGCAGCTTAGTGGGGAATTCACCCCTCCACTTT. This codes for CASSLVGNSPLHF.

The rearrangement joins TRBV7-6 to TRBJ2-5; D not resolved. Trimming pared 5 bases from V and 3 bases from J, leaving 16 bases between. The CDR3 is 15 amino acids. CDR1 is SGHVS and CDR2 is FNYEAQ in the germline V gene. The CDR3 reads CASSPLLNSEETQYF. DNA for the CDR3: TGTGCCAGCAGCCCCCTTCTAAACTCGGAAGAGACCCAGTACTTC.

Only a few counts were recorded for this clonotype. The chain employs TRBV28 and TRBJ1-2; D gene ambiguous. The germline CDR1 and CDR2 sequences are MDHEN and SYDVKM. The CDR3 is 12 amino acids. Trimming took 2 bases from V and 2 from J, leaving 3 bases between them. The CDR3 loop is CASSLQNYGYTF. CDR3 in DNA: TGTGCCAGCAGTTTACAGAACTATGGCTACACCTTC.

The V gene is TRBV12-3 or TRBV12-4, the J gene TRBJ1-5; D remains unclear. V lost 7 bases, J lost 5 bases, and 15 bases lay in between. This CDR3 contains 14 residues. The CDR3 coding sequence is TGTGCCAGCACGCCCTCGGGTGGGTATCAGCCCCAGCATTTT. This encodes CASTPSGGYQPQHF.

This clonotype turned up a few times. V is TRBV10-3 and J is TRBJ1-2; TRBD1 aligns across 9 bases. Germline loops: CDR1 ENHRY, CDR2 SYGVKD. The CDR3 covers 15 residues. Trimming at V came to 3 bases and at J to 3 bases, leaving 5 bases not matched to a gene. This CDR3 reads CAISDLQGADYGYTF. CDR3 sequence (DNA): TGTGCCATCAGTGACCTACAGGGGGCGGACTATGGCTACACCTTC.

This clonotype occurred many times. The chain links TRBV5-1 to TRBJ2-7, with 11 bases fitting TRBD1. V trimming: 4 bases; J trimming: 3 bases; junction bases outside the gene matches: 3. There are 14 residues in the CDR3. Germline V gene data show CDR1 as SGHRS and CDR2 as YFSETQ. In nucleotides, the CDR3 is TGCGCCAGCAGCCCCGGGACAGGGGGCTACGAGCAGTACTTC. Protein: CASSPGTGGYEQYF.

The gene calls are TRBV7-3 and TRBJ1-1; weak D call: TRBD1 (6 bases). Germline lookup yields CDR1 SGHTA and CDR2 FQGTGA. Trimming left V 5 bases short and J 7 bases short, with 17 bases between. This CDR3 region has 14 residues. The CDR3 DNA reads as TGTGCCAGCAGCATCAACGGGGGGCCAGGTGAAGCTTTCTTT. It codes for CASSINGGPGEAFF.

The chain links TRBV29-1 to TRBJ2-1; D may be TRBD1 (5 bases). The CDR3 consists of 18 residues. V was clipped by 8 bases and J by 2 bases, with 28 bases between them. Germline-derived CDR1 and CDR2 are SQVTM and ANQGSEA. The CDR3 reads CSPTSKRRQGTAYNEQFF. Here the CDR3 DNA reads TGCAGCCCTACCAGCAAACGACGCCAGGGTACCGCCTACAATGAGCAGTTCTTC.

V and J are TRBV3-1 and TRBJ2-1; D gene uncertain. The CDR3 extends over 14 amino acids. The germline V gene encodes CDR1 LGHDT and CDR2 YNNKEL (reference sequence). The V gene lost 4 bases and the J gene lost 4 bases, with 11 bases spanning the gap. The CDR3 is CASSRDSGYNEQFF. CDR3 sequence (DNA): TGTGCCAGCAGCCGAGATTCAGGTTACAATGAGCAGTTCTTC.

CDR3 nucleotide sequence: TGTGCCAGCAGCATCAGGGGGTACAATGAGCAGTTCTTC. It yields the protein CASSIRGYNEQFF. V and J are TRBV7-9 and TRBJ2-1; 7 nucleotides match TRBD1. V lost 5 bases to trimming and J lost 4 bases; unmatched junction nucleotides: 2. CDR3 length: 13 amino acids. From germline, CDR1 is SEHNR and CDR2 FQNEAQ (reference sequence).

This sequence joins TRBV29-1 and TRBJ2-3, with D maybe TRBD2 (7 bases). The V gene's germline CDR1 is SQVTM and CDR2 ANQGSEA. V shed 3 bases and J shed 6 bases, with 25 bases lying between them. CDR3 length: 17 residues. CDR3 sequence reads: CSVDRDGGHYDTDTQYF. CDR3 nucleotide sequence: TGCAGCGTTGATAGGGACGGGGGGCACTATGACACGGATACGCAGTATTTT.

A few counts support this clonotype. The chain carries TRBV28 and TRBJ1-1; D perhaps matches TRBD1 (6 bases). Germline V gene sequence: CDR1 MDHEN, CDR2 SYDVKM. Trimming stripped 10 bases from V and 0 bases from J, with 12 bases between. There are 13 residues in the CDR3. The CDR3 coding sequence is TGTGCCACCACGGGGGACATGAACACTGAAGCTTTCTTT. It is translated as CATTGDMNTEAFF.

As concerns this clonotype: Relative to the germline gene, one junction end is altered; a read error may explain this. The chain links TRBV27 to TRBJ2-7; D is unresolved. Per germline, CDR1 MNHEY and CDR2 SMNVEV (reference sequence). The CDR3 runs 15 residues. The CDR3 protein is CTSSLSAVTRYEQYF. CDR3 in DNA: TGTACCAGCAGTTTATCGGCGGTCACCAGGTACGAGCAGTACTTC.

This clonotype was observed a handful of times. The J gene is TRBJ2-4, the V gene TRBV20-1; TRBD2 agrees at 9 bases. V was pared by 6 bases and J by 6 bases, with 9 bases of the junction left unmatched. Germline lookup yields CDR1 DFQATT and CDR2 SNEGSKA (reference sequence). There are 14 residues in the CDR3. This CDR3 reads CSARTSARGNIQYF. CDR3 nucleotides: TGCAGTGCCCGGACTAGCGCGAGGGGAAACATTCAGTACTTC.

The chain combines TRBV14 with TRBJ2-7; perhaps TRBD2 as D (5 bases). With 0 bases removed from V and 1 base from J, the gap between germline ends came to 13 bases. CDR1 is SGHDN, CDR2 FVKESK, per germline. The CDR3 runs 16 residues. The CDR3 DNA reads TGTGCCAGCAGCCAAGATGGAGGAGTCGGGTCCTACGAGCAGTACTTC. Translation: CASSQDGGVGSYEQYF.

This clonotype was found a few times. This sequence joins TRBV4-2 and TRBJ1-5, with D hard to call. The CDR3 consists of 14 residues. Between the trimmed V and J ends, which lost 0 bases and 2 bases, there was a span of 5 bases. Germline lookup yields CDR1 LGHNA and CDR2 YNFKEQ. CDR3 in amino acids: CASSQDRGNQPQHF. The CDR3 DNA follows: TGTGCCAGCAGCCAAGATCGCGGCAATCAGCCCCAGCATTTT.